This TCR beta chain was observed in a study of blood T cells in healthy people across ages. In the study overall: When template switching was applied, about one barcoded beta molecule was captured per two T cells.

Then a second PCR, running roughly 7 to 11 cycles, was carried out with a sample-barcoded 5' primer and a J-beta primer mix. Every cDNA molecule carried a tag from a template-switch adaptor bearing 12 random nucleotides. TCRdb re-called the 5' RACE reads with MiXCR, one entry per CDR3 protein. The sample contains around 900,000 distinct CDR3 sequences, around 28% of which appear only once. V lost 3 bases, J lost 4 bases, and 18 bases lay in between. The CDR3 consists of 16 residues. Germline-derived CDR1 and CDR2 are GTSNPN and SVGIG (reference sequence). Sequences were obtained from blood. The chain couples TRBV30 to TRBJ2-2; D gene ambiguous. This clonotype was obtained from an elderly woman in good health. CDR3 sequence (DNA): TGTGCCTGGAGAGGCTCTTCGAATCAGGTCACCGGGGAGCTGTTTTTT. Amino acid sequence: CAWRGSSNQVTGELFF.